The 10 T cell receptor beta chains below all came from one sample that was sequenced in a study of cytomegalovirus exposure and HLA in healthy donors. With 60 Vbeta and 13 Jbeta primers, the PCR was carried out. Clones were read by immunoSEQ multiplex PCR, and TCRdb kept only the in-frame ones, dropping some. Among over 100,000 clones listed, 70% were seen once. Sequenced: PBMCs. All receptors come from a man in his thirties or forties in good health and CMV-seropositive.

The rearrangement uses TRBV9 and TRBJ2-2, with TRBD1 matching 7 bases. Germline lookup yields CDR1 SGDLS and CDR2 YYNGEE. The V segment lost 3 bases and the J segment 1 base; nucleotides outside the gene matches: 9. This CDR3 region has 17 residues. CDR3 region: CASSDDPDRKNTGELFF. The CDR3 bases are TGTGCCAGCAGCGATGACCCGGACAGGAAGAACACCGGGGAGCTGTTTTTT.

V gene TRBV5-6 combines with J gene TRBJ1-2, with 9 bases lining up with TRBD1. The J segment lost 8 bases and the V segment lost 3 bases, leaving 8 bases of the junction unmatched. The CDR3 consists of 14 residues. CDR1 is SGHDT and CDR2 is YYEEEE in the germline V gene. DNA of the CDR3: TGTGCCAGCAGCTCCGGGACAGGGATAGAAGGCTACACCTTC. It specifies CASSSGTGIEGYTF.

A few counts support this clone. V usage is TRBV10-2 and J usage is TRBJ2-5; 9 bases are a match to TRBD2. Germline V gives CDR1 WSHSY, CDR2 SAAADI. The ends lost 4 bases at V and 5 bases at J; junction bases unmatched: 11. The CDR3 totals 16 residues. The CDR3 nucleotides are TGCGCCAGCAGTGCCGTCCTGCGGGGGGGGCGGGAGACCCAGTACTTC. It is translated as CASSAVLRGGRETQYF.

The gene calls are TRBV28 and TRBJ1-2, with TRBD1 matching over 11 bases. V lost 4 bases to trimming and J lost 5 bases; unmatched junction nucleotides: 12. From germline, CDR1 is MDHEN and CDR2 SYDVKM. There are 17 residues in the CDR3. CDR3 nucleotide sequence: TGTGCCAGCAGTTCGGGGACAGGGGGTCGAATGGGGTATGGCTACACCTTC. Its translation: CASSSGTGGRMGYGYTF.

The CDR3 nucleotides read TGTGCCAGCAGCTACGGGGGACTAGCGGGTGATACGCAGTATTTT. Amino acids: CASSYGGLAGDTQYF. The V and J genes are TRBV9 and TRBJ2-3; 12 bases line up with TRBD2. The CDR3 is 15 residues long. Trimming at V came to 4 bases and at J to 6 bases, leaving 6 bases not matched to a gene. CDR1 is SGDLS and CDR2 is YYNGEE in the germline V gene. The entire variable domain, with the rest obtained from reference TRBV9 and TRBJ2-3, is as follows: DSGVTQTPKHLITATGQRVTLRCSPRSGDLSVYWYQQSLDQGLQFLIQYYNGEERAKGNILERFSAQQFPDLHSELNLSSLELGDSALYFCASSYGGLAGDTQYFGPGTRLTVL.

This sequence joins TRBV29-1 and TRBJ2-6; a weak D match, TRBD1 (6 bases). Trimming removed 6 bases from V and 0 bases from J, with 15 bases in between. The germline V gene has CDR1 SQVTM and CDR2 ANQGSEA. The length of the CDR3 is 16 residues. Here the CDR3 DNA reads TGCAGCGTCGTTCTCACAGGGCGCTCTGGGGCCAACGTCCTGACTTTC. This gives the protein CSVVLTGRSGANVLTF.

The chain is built from TRBV19 and TRBJ1-1; 7 bases align to TRBD1. CDR1 is LNHDA, CDR2 SQIVND, per germline (reference sequence). This CDR3 region has 13 residues. V lost 5 bases and J lost 5; bases outside the gene matches: 5. CDR3 protein: CASSRTQGTEAFF. The CDR3 bases are TGTGCCAGTAGTCGCACACAGGGGACTGAAGCTTTCTTT. The full variable domain, its missing parts supplied by reference TRBV19 and TRBJ1-1, is DGGITQSPKYLFRKEGQNVTLSCEQNLNHDAMYWYRQDPGQGLRLIYYSQIVNDFQKGDIAEGYSVSREKKESFPLTVTSAQKNPTAFYLCASSRTQGTEAFFGQGTRLTVV.

The chain has TRBV6-6 and TRBJ2-7, with a tentative D call TRBD1 (6 bases). The V gene lost 4 bases and the J gene lost 5 bases, with 18 bases spanning the gap. CDR3 length: 15 amino acids. Germline V gene lookup returns CDR1 MNHNY and CDR2 SVGAGI (reference sequence). The CDR3 region is CASSSRGEGYDEQYV. The CDR3 DNA reads as TGTGCCAGCAGTTCCAGGGGCGAAGGGTATGACGAGCAGTACGTC.

This clone was seen only once. The chain is built from TRBV7-9 and TRBJ2-1; D remains unclear. V dropped 1 base and J dropped 7 bases, with 17 bases sitting between them. CDR1 and CDR2 from the germline V gene are SEHNR and FQNEAQ (reference sequence). The CDR3 is 16 residues long. The CDR3 spells CASSLDGRIASNEQFF. CDR3 bases: TGTGCCAGCAGCTTAGACGGTCGTATAGCATCGAATGAGCAGTTCTTC. Full variable domain (remainder filled in from reference TRBV7-9 and TRBJ2-1): DTGVSQNPRHKITKRGQNVTFRCDPISEHNRLYWYRQTLGQGPEFLTYFQNEAQLEKSRLLSDRFSAERPKGSFSTLEIQRTEQGDSAMYLCASSLDGRIASNEQFFGPGTRLTVL.

This clone was observed a few times. The rearrangement joins TRBV15 to TRBJ2-1; 7 bases fit TRBD2. The junction had 9 bases not matched to a gene; V was cut back by 4 bases and J by 3 bases. The CDR3 runs 16 residues. The germline CDR1 and CDR2 sequences are LNHNV and YYDKDF (reference sequence). CDR3 region: CATSNGLAEYYNEQFF. In DNA form, the CDR3 reads TGTGCCACCAGCAATGGGCTAGCGGAATACTACAATGAGCAGTTCTTC. Combining the CDR3 with reference TRBV15 and TRBJ2-1 gives the whole variable domain DAMVIQNPRYQVTQFGKPVTLSCSQTLNHNVMYWYQQKSSQAPKLLFHYYDKDFNNEADTPDNFQSRRPNTSFCFLDIRSPGLGDTAMYLCATSNGLAEYYNEQFFGPGTRLTVL.